The rows below give T cell receptor beta chains drawn from one sample of a study of post-analysis software for immune sequencing data. Each CDR3 protein gets one entry after TCRdb re-called the PCR reads with MiXCR. The sample lists hundreds of thousands of distinct CDR3 sequences; more than 50% were seen once. Sequencing was carried out using blood. The receptors were sampled from a girl aged 2 to 9 with multiple sclerosis. The CDR3 runs from the conserved cysteine through the conserved F or W. Fields, in order: V gene, clone size, J gene, D gene, CDR3 protein, CDR3 DNA. A D gene is named only where the DNA matches it firmly. Clone sizes are given selectively: once, few, many, or a class where the clone is expanded.

TRBV15	NA	TRBJ2-1	TRBD2	CATSILLAGVFDEQFF	TGTGCCACCAGCATATTACTAGCGGGAGTGTTCGATGAGCAGTTCTTC
TRBV4-2	NA	TRBJ2-1	NA	CASSQEASGNYNEQFF	TGTGCCAGCAGCCAAGAAGCAAGCGGAAACTACAATGAGCAGTTCTTC
TRBV10-3	few	TRBJ2-5	TRBD2	CAIRGLAAGETQYF	TGTGCCATCAGGGGACTAGCGGCTGGGGAGACCCAGTACTTC
TRBV29-1	NA	TRBJ1-2	NA	CSAVGGAYYGYTF	TGCAGCGCAGTTGGGGGGGCGTACTATGGCTACACCTTC
TRBV29-1	few	TRBJ2-4	NA	CSVVEEDIQYF	TGCAGCGTGGTAGAGGAGGACATTCAGTACTTC
TRBV29-1	few	TRBJ2-7	TRBD1	CSVESKVGQETYEQYF	TGCAGCGTTGAAAGCAAGGTCGGACAGGAAACCTACGAGCAGTACTTC
TRBV12-3/TRBV12-4	NA	TRBJ2-5	NA	CASSLGRLSSTQYF	TGTGCCAGCAGTTTGGGGAGACTATCATCTACCCAGTACTTC
TRBV5-1	NA	TRBJ2-3	TRBD2	CASSKQREKADTQYF	TGCGCCAGCAGTAAACAGCGGGAGAAGGCAGATACGCAGTATTTT
TRBV6-5	NA	TRBJ2-3	NA	CASSYPGLDTQYF	TGTGCCAGCAGTTACCCGGGATTAGATACGCAGTATTTT
TRBV29-1	once	TRBJ2-3	NA	CSVDDGSGTDTQYF	TGCAGCGTTGATGACGGCTCGGGCACAGATACGCAGTATTTT
TRBV9	NA	TRBJ2-1	NA	CASSAGQTSYNEQVF	TGTGCCAGCAGCGCCGGACAGACCTCCTACAATGAGCAGGTCTTC
TRBV28	NA	TRBJ2-1	NA	CASSPSSLEQFF	TGTGCCAGCAGCCCAAGTAGTCTTGAGCAGTTCTTC
TRBV5-1	NA	TRBJ2-5	NA	CASSLLEGSKTQYF	TGCGCCAGCAGCTTGTTGGAAGGGTCTAAGACCCAGTACTTC